A single sample is the source of the 23 T cell receptor beta chains below, sequenced in a study of early T cells in non-severe SARS-CoV-2 infection. TCRdb used MiXCR to reprocess the 5' RACE reads, holding one entry per CDR3 protein. The data contain about 56,000 distinct CDR3 sequences, roughly 15% of them singletons. The sequencing here drew on whole blood, taken at baseline. Receptor source: an adult who was a healthcare worker with PCR-confirmed SARS-CoV-2 infection or an uninfected control (not recorded which).

The gene calls are TRBV5-1 and TRBJ2-5; a possible D gene is TRBD2 (5 bases). The germline gives CDR1 SGHRS, CDR2 YFSETQ. V was clipped by 4 bases and J by 5 bases, with 18 bases between them. The CDR3 is 15 residues long. The CDR3 DNA follows: TGCGCCAGCAGCCGGTCCCTAGCTGTTGGCGAGACCCAGTACTTC. Translating gives CASSRSLAVGETQYF.

This clonotype was seen repeatedly, ten times or more. The V and J genes are TRBV18 and TRBJ2-7, with unresolved D. The CDR3 is made up of 11 amino acids. The ends were cut back, 6 bases at V and 4 bases at J, with 7 bases in the middle. Germline CDR1 reads KGHSH; CDR2 reads LQKENI. CDR3 sequence: CASSQEYEQYF. For the CDR3, the DNA is TGTGCCAGCTCTCAAGAGTACGAGCAGTACTTC. Using reference TRBV18 and TRBJ2-7 for the parts outside the CDR3, the full variable domain is NAGVMQNPRHLVRRRGQEARLRCSPMKGHSHVYWYRQLPEEGLKFMVYLQKENIIDESGMPKERFSAEFPKEGPSILRIQQVVRGDSAAYFCASSQEYEQYFGPGTRLTVT.

V is TRBV7-2 and J is TRBJ2-3; perhaps TRBD2 as D (6 bases). CDR3 length: 16 amino acids. Trimming left V 5 bases short and J 6 bases short, with 21 bases between. Germline V gives CDR1 SGHTA, CDR2 FQGNSA. CDR3 amino acids: CASSPGTYRSTDTQYF. As DNA, the CDR3 is TGTGCCAGCAGCCCTGGGACTTACAGATCTACCGATACGCAGTATTTT.

The V gene is TRBV13, the J gene TRBJ2-7; D might be TRBD1 (5 bases). Germline V gene sequence: CDR1 PRHDT, CDR2 FYEKMQ (reference sequence). V gave up 0 bases and J gave up 6 bases, with 12 bases separating them. The CDR3 has 14 residues. The CDR3 here is CASSLGTQGSEQYF. In DNA form, the CDR3 reads TGTGCCAGCAGCTTAGGAACCCAGGGCAGCGAGCAGTACTTC.

This clonotype was counted many times. The chain has TRBV28 and TRBJ2-5; 7 bases fit TRBD1. This CDR3 has 13 amino acids. V dropped 6 bases and J dropped 3; count of bases not matched to a gene: 4. Germline loops: CDR1 MDHEN, CDR2 SYDVKM. CDR3 bases: TGTGCCAGCAGGACCACAGGGGAAGAGACCCAGTACTTC. Protein sequence: CASRTTGEETQYF.

This clonotype is labeled medium-sized. The V gene is TRBV5-1, the J gene TRBJ2-7; 7 bases are shared with TRBD2. Trimming took 0 bases from V and 5 from J; bases not matched to a gene: 8. The CDR3 contains 15 residues. CDR1 SGHRS and CDR2 YFSETQ come from the germline V gene. CDR3 DNA: TGCGCCAGCAGCTTGGCCGGCGGGAGTCTCCACGAGCAGTACTTC. This codes for CASSLAGGSLHEQYF.

This clonotype was seen repeatedly, ten times or more. DNA of the CDR3: TGTGCCAGCAGTTTAGCGCTTTTTTCAACGGATACGCAGTATTTT. Protein product: CASSLALFSTDTQYF. The chain links TRBV12-3 or TRBV12-4 to TRBJ2-3; D uncertain. Trimming took off 0 bases at V and 6 bases at J, with 13 bases between the two ends. The CDR3 runs 15 residues.

This sequence joins TRBV20-1 and TRBJ2-4, with D perhaps TRBD2 (5 bases). The CDR3 is 15 residues long. Trimming removed 3 bases at V and 4 bases at J, with 16 bases between. Germline CDR1 is DFQATT and CDR2 is SNEGSKA (reference sequence). Here the CDR3 DNA reads TGCAGTGCTAGTCCCGGGAATGTGGGGAAAAACATTCAGTACTTC. Translated: CSASPGNVGKNIQYF.

This clonotype was observed many times. This rearrangement joins TRBV19 to TRBJ1-5, with 7 bases matching TRBD1. Trimming took 6 bases from V and 4 from J; bases not matched to a gene: 6. The germline V gene encodes CDR1 LNHDA and CDR2 SQIVND (reference sequence). CDR3 length: 14 amino acids. The DNA for the CDR3 is TGTGCCAGTAGGGGACAGACAGCTAATCAGCCCCAGCATTTT. Residues: CASRGQTANQPQHF.

This clonotype was found many times. CDR3 in DNA: TGCAGCACCTGGACAACGAACACTGAAGCTTTCTTT. Translation: CSTWTTNTEAFF. This chain joins TRBV29-1 and TRBJ1-1; TRBD1 is a possible D gene (5 bases). CDR1 is SQVTM, CDR2 ANQGSEA, per germline. Trimming pared 8 bases from V and 1 base from J, leaving 11 bases between. This CDR3 contains 12 residues.

The chain employs TRBV6-1 and TRBJ2-7, with a tentative D call TRBD1 (6 bases). This CDR3 comprises 14 residues. In germline, CDR1 is MNHNS, CDR2 SASEGT. V was pared by 3 bases and J by 0 bases, with 9 bases between. The CDR3 spells CASSDADSSYEQYF. Here the CDR3 DNA reads TGTGCCAGCAGTGACGCGGACAGCTCCTACGAGCAGTACTTC.

This clonotype has more than one count but fewer than ten. The chain recombines TRBV20-1 with TRBJ1-1; tentatively, D is TRBD1 (6 bases). Trimming pared 6 bases from V and 0 bases from J, leaving 17 bases between. From germline, CDR1 is DFQATT and CDR2 SNEGSKA (reference sequence). The length of the CDR3 is 15 residues. This CDR3 is CSARAGGAMNTEAFF. The CDR3 bases are TGCAGTGCCCGAGCCGGGGGCGCAATGAACACTGAAGCTTTCTTT.

This clonotype was observed a handful of times. The chain joins TRBV5-1 to TRBJ2-3; D is unresolved. Trimming removed 0 bases from V and 2 bases from J, with 10 bases in between. CDR1 is SGHRS and CDR2 is YFSETQ in the germline V gene. This CDR3 has 15 amino acids. CDR3 nucleotide sequence: TGCGCCAGCAGCTTGGACACCAGCTCCACAGATACGCAGTATTTT. This sequence encodes CASSLDTSSTDTQYF.

This clonotype was seen a few times. CDR3: CASSHGDSYNEQFF. The CDR3 DNA reads as TGTGCCAGCAGCCATGGGGACAGTTACAATGAGCAGTTCTTC. The chain joins TRBV5-4 to TRBJ2-1; the match to TRBD1 covers 7 bases. V was pared by 4 bases and J by 4 bases, with 5 bases of the junction left unmatched. Germline V gene lookup returns CDR1 SGHNT and CDR2 YYREEE (reference sequence). The CDR3 totals 14 residues.

This clonotype was detected only a few times. The chain carries TRBV24-1 and TRBJ2-1; 12 bases align to TRBD2. This CDR3 has 14 residues. Per germline, CDR1 KGHDR and CDR2 SFDVKD. Trimming at V came to 2 bases and at J to 9 bases, leaving 1 base not matched to a gene. The CDR3 protein is CATSDSSGGAEQFF. DNA for the CDR3: TGTGCCACCAGTGATTCTAGCGGGGGGGCTGAGCAGTTCTTC.

V is TRBV18 and J is TRBJ2-7, with 8 bases lining up with TRBD1. The CDR3 runs 14 residues. V lost 6 bases, J lost 2 bases, and 6 bases stayed unmatched. Germline V lookup: CDR1 KGHSH, CDR2 LQKENI. The CDR3 loop is CASSDGQGPYEQYF. CDR3 bases: TGTGCCAGCTCCGACGGACAGGGTCCCTACGAGCAGTACTTC. Full variable domain (outside the CDR3, taken from reference TRBV18 and TRBJ2-7): NAGVMQNPRHLVRRRGQEARLRCSPMKGHSHVYWYRQLPEEGLKFMVYLQKENIIDESGMPKERFSAEFPKEGPSILRIQQVVRGDSAAYFCASSDGQGPYEQYFGPGTRLTVT.

This clonotype was observed many times. The chain is built from TRBV20-1 and TRBJ2-1; TRBD2 aligns across 10 bases. The CDR3 contains 15 residues. V dropped 5 bases and J dropped 4; count of bases not matched to a gene: 8. CDR1 is DFQATT, CDR2 SNEGSKA, per germline (reference sequence). The CDR3 nucleotides are TGCAGTGCTCCTGGGGCTAGCGGGGGATACAATGAGCAGTTCTTC. Amino acid sequence: CSAPGASGGYNEQFF.

V and J are TRBV28 and TRBJ2-3; 11 positions agree with TRBD2. After removal of 10 bases from V and 0 bases from J, the junction contained 6 bases not matched to a gene. CDR3 length: 15 residues. Germline loops: CDR1 MDHEN, CDR2 SYDVKM. The CDR3, as DNA: TGTGCCACTACGACTAGCGGGACTAGCACAGATACGCAGTATTTT. It codes for CATTTSGTSTDTQYF.

This clonotype was observed a handful of times. The rearrangement links TRBV5-1 to TRBJ2-1; the D gene is possibly TRBD2 (5 bases). In germline, CDR1 is SGHRS, CDR2 YFSETQ. Trimming stripped 0 bases from V and 10 bases from J, with 8 bases between. CDR3 length: 12 residues. The DNA for the CDR3 is TGCGCCAGCAGCTTGGCGGGGATAGAGCAGTTCTTC. Translation gives CASSLAGIEQFF.

This chain's CDR3 is CASSYGAARETQYF. The DNA for the CDR3 is TGTGCCAGCAGTTACGGGGCCGCGCGAGAGACCCAGTACTTC. The rearrangement uses TRBV6-5 and TRBJ2-5, with D possibly being TRBD1 (5 bases). V was shortened by 2 bases and J by 4 bases, with 11 bases between the two germline ends. The CDR3 loop spans 14 amino acids. Germline V gene lookup returns CDR1 MNHEY and CDR2 SVGAGI.

This sequence joins TRBV20-1 and TRBJ2-3; 8 nucleotides align to TRBD2. There are 13 residues in the CDR3. Unmatched junction bases numbered 4, after V lost 6 bases and J lost 2 bases. CDR1 and CDR2 from the germline V gene are DFQATT and SNEGSKA (reference sequence). In DNA, the CDR3 is TGCAGTGCGGGACTAGAGAACACAGATACGCAGTATTTT. This gives the protein CSAGLENTDTQYF.

This clonotype was seen more than once but under ten times. The chain is built from TRBV20-1 and TRBJ1-1; a weak D match, TRBD1 (5 bases). The CDR3 extends over 15 amino acids. V dropped 3 bases and J dropped 0 bases, with 14 bases sitting between them. Germline CDR1 is DFQATT and CDR2 is SNEGSKA (reference sequence). CDR3 residues: CSARRSGGMNTEAFF. DNA for the CDR3: TGCAGTGCTAGGAGGTCGGGGGGAATGAACACTGAAGCTTTCTTT.

This clonotype came up a few times. A read error is possible here, since a much larger clone lies one base away. The V call is TRBV7-9, the J call TRBJ2-3; 8 bases match TRBD1. From germline, CDR1 is SEHNR and CDR2 FQNEAQ (reference sequence). The CDR3 sequence is 14 residues long. For the CDR3, the DNA is TGTACCAGCAGCTCTCGGGACAGGAAAGATACGCAGTATTTT. Residues: CTSSSRDRKDTQYF.